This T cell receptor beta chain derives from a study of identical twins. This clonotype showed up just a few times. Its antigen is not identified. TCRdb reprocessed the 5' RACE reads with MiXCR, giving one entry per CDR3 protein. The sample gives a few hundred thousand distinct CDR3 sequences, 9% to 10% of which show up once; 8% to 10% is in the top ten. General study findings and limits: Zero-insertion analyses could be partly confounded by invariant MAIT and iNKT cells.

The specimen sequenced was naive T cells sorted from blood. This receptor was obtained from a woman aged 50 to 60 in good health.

Here the CDR3 DNA reads TGCGCCAGCAGCCTCGGGACAGATAATCAGCCCCAGCATTTT. Protein product: CASSLGTDNQPQHF. The rearrangement uses TRBV4-1 and TRBJ1-5; 7 bases map to TRBD1. V lost 4 bases, J lost 4 bases, and 4 bases stayed unmatched. Germline lookup yields CDR1 MGHRA and CDR2 YSYEKL. This CDR3 region has 14 residues.